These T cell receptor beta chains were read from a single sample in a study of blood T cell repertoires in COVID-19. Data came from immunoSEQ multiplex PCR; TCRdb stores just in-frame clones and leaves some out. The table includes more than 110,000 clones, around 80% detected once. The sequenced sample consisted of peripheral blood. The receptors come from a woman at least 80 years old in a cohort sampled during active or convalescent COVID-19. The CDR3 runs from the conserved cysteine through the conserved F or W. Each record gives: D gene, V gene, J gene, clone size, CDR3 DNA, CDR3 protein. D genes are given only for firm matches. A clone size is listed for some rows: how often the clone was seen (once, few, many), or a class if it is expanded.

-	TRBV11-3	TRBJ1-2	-	TGTGCCAGCAGCTCCTTTAACAGTTACTATGGCTACACCTTC	CASSSFNSYYGYTF
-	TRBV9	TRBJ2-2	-	TGTGCCAGCAGCCCTACAGGGCTGACCGGGGAGCTGTTTTTT	CASSPTGLTGELFF
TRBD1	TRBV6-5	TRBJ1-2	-	TGTGCCAGCAGTCCAACGGACAGGATCCTCTATGGCTACACCTTC	CASSPTDRILYGYTF
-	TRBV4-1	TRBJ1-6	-	TGCGCCAGCAGCGTTCTTCCAGGGATTGAGAATTCACCCCTCCACTTT	CASSVLPGIENSPLHF
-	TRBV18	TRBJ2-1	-	TGTGCCAGCTCACTCCACTCAGGAAAAAACAATGAGCAGTTCTTC	CASSLHSGKNNEQFF
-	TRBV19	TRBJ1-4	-	TGTGCCAGTAAACCCCCGGTGAATGAAAAACTGTTTTTT	CASKPPVNEKLFF
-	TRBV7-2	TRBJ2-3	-	TGTGCCACCCGGACAGATCCGGGGAGAGCAGATACGCAGTATTTT	CATRTDPGRADTQYF
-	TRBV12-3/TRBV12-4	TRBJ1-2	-	TGTGCCAGCAGTTTCACAGGGAACTATGGCTACACCTTC	CASSFTGNYGYTF
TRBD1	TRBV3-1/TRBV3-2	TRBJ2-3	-	TGTGCCAGCAGCCAAGGGGGGGGACAGGGGAAAGATACGCAGTATTTT	CASSQGGGQGKDTQYF
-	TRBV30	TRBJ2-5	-	TGTGCCTGCCTTTATTGGTCTTCGGGGACCCAGTACTTC	CACLYWSSGTQYF
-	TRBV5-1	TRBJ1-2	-	TGCGCCAGCAGCCCGACAGCTAACTATGGCTACACCTTC	CASSPTANYGYTF
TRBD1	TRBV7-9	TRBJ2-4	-	TGTGCCAGCAGCTTAACTCTGACAGGGAAAAACATTCAGTACTTC	CASSLTLTGKNIQYF
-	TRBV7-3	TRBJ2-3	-	TGTGCCAGCAGCTTAATAGCGGCCCAGAGCACAGATACGCAGTATTTT	CASSLIAAQSTDTQYF
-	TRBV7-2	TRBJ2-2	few	TGTGCCAGCAGCTCCACGCCGACGGGGCTGTTTTTT	CASSSTPTGLFF
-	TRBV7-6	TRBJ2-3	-	TGTGCCAGCAGCGCCTTTCGAGATGCCGCAGATACGCAGTATTTT	CASSAFRDAADTQYF
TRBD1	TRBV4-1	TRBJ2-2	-	TGCGCCAGCAGCCAAGATCTTGGACAGGGGGCGCGTTTGACCGGGGAGCTGTTTTTT	CASSQDLGQGARLTGELFF
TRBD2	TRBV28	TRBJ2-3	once	TGTGCCAGCAGTTCGCAGCTAGCGGGGGGCACAGATACGCAGTATTTT	CASSSQLAGGTDTQYF
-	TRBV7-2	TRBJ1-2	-	TGTGCCAGCAGCTTAGTAGGAGGGTATGCCAGTGGCTACACCTTC	CASSLVGGYASGYTF
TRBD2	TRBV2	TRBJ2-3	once	TGTGCCAGCAGGGGGGACTACGGCACAGATACGCAGTATTTT	CASRGDYGTDTQYF
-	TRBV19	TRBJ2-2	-	TGTGCCAGTAGTATAGAGTCCGAGCCTAACACCGGGGAGCTGTTTTTT	CASSIESEPNTGELFF
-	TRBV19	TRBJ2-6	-	TGTGCCAGTAGGTACTCTGGGGCCAACGTCCTGACTTTC	CASRYSGANVLTF
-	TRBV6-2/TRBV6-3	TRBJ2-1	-	TGTGCCAGCAGTTACTGGGGCCAGGGGCTAAATGAGCAGTTCTTC	CASSYWGQGLNEQFF
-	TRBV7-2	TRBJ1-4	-	TGTGCCAGCAGCTTAGACTTAACTAATGAAAAACTGTTTTTT	CASSLDLTNEKLFF
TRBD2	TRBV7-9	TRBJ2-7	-	TGTGCCAGCAGCAGGACGGGACTAGCGGTTAGCTCCTACGAGCAGTACTTC	CASSRTGLAVSSYEQYF
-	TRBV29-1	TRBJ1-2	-	TGCAGCGTTAACCGGGACAAAAAAGACTATGGCTACACCTTC	CSVNRDKKDYGYTF
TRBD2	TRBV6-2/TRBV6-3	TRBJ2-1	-	TGTGCCAGCAGTTCGAGCGGGGTAGGGTACAATGAGCAGTTCTTC	CASSSSGVGYNEQFF
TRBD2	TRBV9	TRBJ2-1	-	TGTGCCAGCAGCGTAGGTGGAGCGGGGGGGTTAAGCTCCTACAATGAGCAGTTCTTC	CASSVGGAGGLSSYNEQFF
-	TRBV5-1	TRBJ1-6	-	TGCGCCAGCACGGCAGGTGATAGGTCACCCCTCCACTTT	CASTAGDRSPLHF
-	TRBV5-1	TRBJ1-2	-	TGCGCCAGCAGCTTTGGCGGAAACTATGGCTACACCTTC	CASSFGGNYGYTF
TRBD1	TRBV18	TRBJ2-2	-	TGTGCCAGCTCACGGGGACAGGGGAATTCGAACACCGGGGAGCTGTTTTTT	CASSRGQGNSNTGELFF
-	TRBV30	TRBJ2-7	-	TGTGCCTGGGGTCAGGCCCACGAGCAGTACTTC	CAWGQAHEQYF
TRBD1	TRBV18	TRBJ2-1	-	TGTGCCAGCTCGGTCGTACAGGGGGCATCCTACAATGAGCAGTTCTTC	CASSVVQGASYNEQFF
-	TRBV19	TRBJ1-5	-	TGTGCCAGTAGTGCACTAAATCAGCCCCAGCATTTT	CASSALNQPQHF
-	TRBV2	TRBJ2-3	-	TGTGCCAGCAAAAGGGAAGCCCTAGCACAGATAACGCAGTATTTT	CASKREALAQITQYF
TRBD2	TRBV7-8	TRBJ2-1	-	TGTGCCAGCAGCTTAGAAGGTGGAGCGGGGGGGCCGGATGAGCAGTTCTTC	CASSLEGGAGGPDEQFF
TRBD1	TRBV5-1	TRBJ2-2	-	TGCGCCAGCAGCCCATGGACAGGAAACACCGGGGAGCTGTTTTTT	CASSPWTGNTGELFF
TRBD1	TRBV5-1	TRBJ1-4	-	TGCGCCAGCAGCTTGTTAGGGACAGGGGACGAAAAACTGTTTTTT	CASSLLGTGDEKLFF
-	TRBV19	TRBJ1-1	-	TGTGCCAGTAGCCGACCCGGACAGAGCACTGAAGCTTTCTTT	CASSRPGQSTEAFF
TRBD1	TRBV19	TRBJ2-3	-	TGTGCCAGTAGTTTCGGGACAGGATATAGCACAGATACGCAGTATTTT	CASSFGTGYSTDTQYF
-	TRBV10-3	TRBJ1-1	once	TGTGCCATCAGTGAGTCGAGCCCCTCGGGAGGGGTCGGAGGCACTGAAGCTTTCTTT	CAISESSPSGGVGGTEAFF
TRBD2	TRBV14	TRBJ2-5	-	TGTGCCAGCAGCCAAGCAGGCGGGGGAAAACAAGAGACCCAGTACTTC	CASSQAGGGKQETQYF
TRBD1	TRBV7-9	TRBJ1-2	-	TGTGCCAGCAGCGTTGGGACAGGGGGAAACTATGGCTACACCTTC	CASSVGTGGNYGYTF
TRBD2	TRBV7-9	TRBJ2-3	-	TGTGCCAGCAGCTTAGGGAGAGCGGGGGGCGGAGGTACGCAGTATTTT	CASSLGRAGGGGTQYF
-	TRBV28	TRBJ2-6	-	TGTGCCAGCAGCCCCGTCGGGGGTGGGGCCAACGTCCTGACTTTC	CASSPVGGGANVLTF
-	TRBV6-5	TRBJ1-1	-	TGTGCCAGCAGTATTCAGGGGCTTACTGAAGCTTTCTTT	CASSIQGLTEAFF
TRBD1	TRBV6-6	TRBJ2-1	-	TGTGCCAGCAGCCAACCGGGACAGGGATTAAATGAGCAGTTCTTC	CASSQPGQGLNEQFF
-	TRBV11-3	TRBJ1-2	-	TGTGCCAGCAGCTCCCGAGGGGGAACTAACTATGGCTACACCTTC	CASSSRGGTNYGYTF
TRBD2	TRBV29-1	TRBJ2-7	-	TGCAGCGTCGTACTAGCGGGGGAACCCCTCGAGCAGTACTTC	CSVVLAGEPLEQYF
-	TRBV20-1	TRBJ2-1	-	TGCAGTGCTAGTGATTCGGCAGGGGCCTCGTCTGAGCAGTTCTTC	CSASDSAGASSEQFF
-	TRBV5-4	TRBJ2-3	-	TGTGCCAGCCACTCGGGGGGCGATAGCACAGATACGCAGTATTTT	CASHSGGDSTDTQYF
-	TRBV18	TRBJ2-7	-	TGTGCCAGCTCCCCCACAGGGCAACTCTCCTACGAGCAGTACTTC	CASSPTGQLSYEQYF
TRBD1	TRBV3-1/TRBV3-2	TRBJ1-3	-	TGTGCCAGCAGCCGACAGGGGGCAGGTGGAAACACCATATATTTT	CASSRQGAGGNTIYF
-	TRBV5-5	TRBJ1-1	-	TGTGCCAGCAGCTTGGGACTGAATATGAACACTGAAGCTTTCTTT	CASSLGLNMNTEAFF
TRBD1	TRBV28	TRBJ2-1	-	TGTGCCAGCAGTGGAGGACAGGGGCAAGTTAATGAGCAGTTCTTC	CASSGGQGQVNEQFF
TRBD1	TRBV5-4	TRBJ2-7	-	TGTGCCAGCAAAAGGACAGGGGAGGCTAGGGAGCAGTACTTC	CASKRTGEAREQYF
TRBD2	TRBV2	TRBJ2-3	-	TGTGCCAGCAGTGGGGAACTAGCGGGGACAGATACGCAGTATTTT	CASSGELAGTDTQYF
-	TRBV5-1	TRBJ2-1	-	TGCGCCAGCAGCTTGGACAGCAAGGGGTACAGTGAGCAGTTCTTC	CASSLDSKGYSEQFF
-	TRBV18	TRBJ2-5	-	TGTGCCAGCTCACGGCAGCAAGAGACCCAGTACTTC	CASSRQQETQYF
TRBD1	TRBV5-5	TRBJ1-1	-	TGTGCCAGCAGGTACCTCGGGACAGGGGGCACTGAAGCTTTCTTT	CASRYLGTGGTEAFF